This T cell receptor beta chain was documented in a study of regulatory T cells in long-lasting Graves disease. Study-wide findings and caveats: With approximately 2,800 shared public clonotypes, persistent patients exceeded new patients, who shared about a thousand. With persistent disease, TRBV28, TRBJ1-2 and TRBJ2-5 were the favored segments.

The sample's time point: newly diagnosed GD, antithyroid drugs for less than 3 months. Researchers made the TCR library from RNA that was extracted from PBMCs. Note on this clonotype: Its antigen is still unknown.

Construction of the TCR beta libraries employed iRepertoire HTBI primers in conjunction with Arm-PCR of CDR3 regions. TCRdb redid the calling of the multiplex PCR reads with MiXCR, one entry per CDR3 protein. The sample has under 250,000 distinct CDR3 sequences; approximately 19% are singletons. V lost 4 bases, J lost 3 bases, and 9 bases lay in between. CDR3 length: 13 residues. CDR1 and CDR2 (germline): SEHNR, FQNEAQ (reference sequence). The data were also submitted as part of a second study, on T cells in Graves' hyperthyroidism and ophthalmopathy. That source adds: In the first-round RT-PCR of the TCR CDR3, the HTBI primer set was used.

The chain recombines TRBV7-9 with TRBJ1-1, with D uncertain. Sequences were derived from peripheral blood mononuclear cells (PBMCs), sampled at new diagnosis, from a patient treated with antithyroid drugs. The receptor comes from a woman aged 25 to 39 with Graves disease. Here the CDR3 reads CASSSGLYTEAFF. The CDR3 coding sequence is TGTGCCAGCAGCTCTGGACTTTACACTGAAGCTTTCTTT.